One and the same sample provided the 24 T cell receptor beta chains below, sequenced in a study of shared clonotypes between healthy human individuals. Method: immunoSEQ multiplex PCR; TCRdb's copy keeps in-frame clones and lacks some. The repertoire consists of some 1,600,000 clones, with under 99% occurring once and the leading ten covering about 0.45%. Sample: naive CD4+ T cells sorted from blood. Subset of the sample: CD45RA+ positively selected. The receptors derive from a man aged 25 to 40 in good health.

CDR3 sequence: CAWRGQGGGGYTF. CDR3 sequence (DNA): TGTGCCTGGAGAGGACAGGGAGGGGGTGGCTACACCTTC. J is TRBJ1-2 and V is TRBV30, with 8 positions matching TRBD1. The ends lost 3 bases at V and 7 bases at J; junction bases unmatched: 7. This CDR3 has 13 residues. CDR1 is GTSNPN, CDR2 SVGIG, per germline (reference sequence).

CDR3 nucleotide sequence: TGCAGCGTTGGGGGGGTCCAAGAGACCCAGTACTTC. It translates to CSVGGVQETQYF. V and J are TRBV29-1 and TRBJ2-5, with D possibly TRBD2 on 6 matching bases. The V gene lost 4 bases and the J gene lost 1 base, with 7 bases spanning the gap. This CDR3 region has 12 residues. The germline V gene encodes CDR1 SQVTM and CDR2 ANQGSEA. The whole variable domain, remainder taken from reference TRBV29-1 and TRBJ2-5, is SAVISQKPSRDICQRGTSLTIQCQVDSQVTMMFWYRQQPGQSLTLIATANQGSEATYESGFVIDKFPISRPNLTFSTLTVSNMSPEDSSIYLCSVGGVQETQYFGPGTRLLVL.

The chain joins TRBV5-1 to TRBJ2-5; D ambiguous. The CDR3 consists of 14 residues. V lost 3 bases and J 5 bases, leaving 14 bases between the germline ends. Germline lookup yields CDR1 SGHRS and CDR2 YFSETQ. The CDR3 loop is CASSSGPAGETQYF. CDR3 nucleotide sequence: TGCGCCAGCAGCTCCGGGCCCGCCGGGGAGACCCAGTACTTC.

The gene calls are TRBV5-6 and TRBJ2-3, with D unclear. The V gene's germline CDR1 is SGHDT and CDR2 YYEEEE. CDR3 length: 16 amino acids. V was cut by 4 bases and J by 2 bases, with 17 bases left in between. CDR3 sequence: CASSPIGRGVTDTQYF. The CDR3 coding sequence is TGTGCCAGCAGCCCGATCGGTCGTGGGGTCACAGATACGCAGTATTTT.

This rearrangement joins TRBV10-1 to TRBJ2-3; 7 positions agree with TRBD1. V was pared by 3 bases and J by 8 bases, with 2 bases of the junction left unmatched. The CDR3 covers 12 residues. From germline, CDR1 is WNHNN and CDR2 SYGVQD (reference sequence). The CDR3, as DNA: TGCGCCAGCAGTGAACCAGGGGGTACGCAGTATTTT. This translates into CASSEPGGTQYF.

V is TRBV5-4 and J is TRBJ2-1; TRBD2 agrees at 11 bases. Trimming removed 6 bases from V and 7 bases from J; junction bases left unmatched: 9. This CDR3 is built from 15 residues. Germline V lookup: CDR1 SGHNT, CDR2 YYREEE (reference sequence). The CDR3 DNA is TGTGCCAGCAACTCATTAGCGGGAGGGCGTAATGAGCAGTTCTTC. This sequence encodes CASNSLAGGRNEQFF.

The chain has TRBV2 and TRBJ1-2; no reliable D call. The CDR3 is made up of 10 amino acids. Germline CDR1 is SNHLY and CDR2 is FYNNEI. The germline V and J ends were trimmed by 6 bases and 7 bases, with 6 bases remaining between them. CDR3 DNA: TGTGCCAGCAGGGAGTTTGGCTACACCTTC. It yields the protein CASREFGYTF.

This clone was counted only a few times. The chain recombines TRBV27 with TRBJ1-2, with 7 positions matching TRBD1. The ends lost 5 bases at V and 7 bases at J; junction bases unmatched: 19. Germline CDR1 reads MNHEY; CDR2 reads SMNVEV (reference sequence). The CDR3 runs to 17 residues. The CDR3 nucleotides read TGTGCCAGCAGTCCCTTGGGTTTTACCGACAGGGAAGGTGGCTACACCTTC. This gives the protein CASSPLGFTDREGGYTF.

This clone was observed a single time. V gene TRBV2 combines with J gene TRBJ1-1; the D gene is possibly TRBD1 (6 bases). CDR1 and CDR2 from the germline V gene are SNHLY and FYNNEI. This CDR3 comprises 18 residues. The germline V and J ends were trimmed by 6 bases and 4 bases, with 27 bases remaining between them. CDR3 loop: CASRTLQRHFVGGTEAFF. The CDR3 bases are TGTGCCAGCAGAACGTTACAGCGGCACTTCGTAGGGGGCACTGAAGCTTTCTTT.

The chain combines TRBV18 with TRBJ1-5; a possible D gene is TRBD1 (6 bases). The length of the CDR3 is 14 residues. CDR1 is KGHSH and CDR2 is LQKENI in the germline V gene. The ends were cut back, 3 bases at V and 4 bases at J, with 10 bases in the middle. The CDR3 region is CASSPDRMNQPQHF. The CDR3 nucleotides are TGTGCCAGCTCACCCGACAGGATGAATCAGCCCCAGCATTTT.

V is TRBV7-2 and J is TRBJ2-5, with 7 bases lining up with TRBD1. Germline V gene lookup returns CDR1 SGHTA and CDR2 FQGNSA. The junction had 2 bases not matched to a gene; V was cut back by 1 base and J by 6 bases. This CDR3 spans 13 amino acids. The CDR3 reads CASSLEQGQTQYF. CDR3 nucleotide sequence: TGTGCCAGCAGCTTAGAACAGGGGCAGACCCAGTACTTC.

V is TRBV28 and J is TRBJ2-7, with 7 bases aligning to TRBD1. Germline trimming cut 7 bases from V and 3 bases from J; bases unmatched to any gene: 12. Germline values: CDR1 MDHEN, CDR2 SYDVKM. This CDR3 has 15 amino acids. CDR3 coding DNA: TGTGCCAGCAACGAGCCCGGGACAGTTAGCTACGAGCAGTACTTC. It is translated as CASNEPGTVSYEQYF.

This rearrangement joins TRBV4-1 to TRBJ2-3; possible D gene TRBD2, 5 bases. V was shortened by 1 base and J by 1 base, with 15 bases between the two germline ends. CDR1 MGHRA and CDR2 YSYEKL come from the germline V gene. This CDR3 is 17 amino acids long. CDR3 loop: CASSQVVVGEGTDTQYF. CDR3 bases: TGCGCCAGCAGCCAAGTCGTGGTGGGAGAGGGCACAGATACGCAGTATTTT.

The rearrangement uses TRBV7-2 and TRBJ2-5; D not certain. Germline CDR1 reads SGHTA; CDR2 reads FQGNSA. The CDR3 totals 13 residues. V lost 5 bases to trimming and J lost 5 bases, with 12 bases between them. The CDR3 DNA reads as TGTGCCAGCAGCCCCGGGCTAGGGGAGACCCAGTACTTC. Encoded protein: CASSPGLGETQYF.

This chain uses TRBV19 with TRBJ2-1; D is perhaps TRBD1 or TRBD2 (6 bases each). Trimming took off 6 bases at V and 2 bases at J, with 11 bases between the two ends. Per germline, CDR1 LNHDA and CDR2 SQIVND (reference sequence). This CDR3 has 14 residues. The CDR3 DNA follows: TGTGCCAGTAGCTCGGGGGCCACCTACAATGAGCAGTTCTTC. Residues: CASSSGATYNEQFF.

This chain uses TRBV6-5 with TRBJ2-2; D perhaps matches TRBD1 (5 bases). The CDR3 loop spans 16 amino acids. V was trimmed by 0 bases and J by 0 bases, leaving 8 bases between them. Per the germline V gene, CDR1 is MNHEY and CDR2 is SVGAGI. In DNA, the CDR3 is TGTGCCAGCAGTTACTCGTGGGGCGCGAACACCGGGGAGCTGTTTTTT. It specifies CASSYSWGANTGELFF.

The J gene is TRBJ2-3, the V gene TRBV9, with a possible D match to TRBD1 (6 bases). Trimming took off 3 bases at V and 2 bases at J, with 7 bases between the two ends. The CDR3 contains 13 residues. Germline V gene lookup returns CDR1 SGDLS and CDR2 YYNGEE. CDR3 loop: CASSGDTTDTQYF. The DNA of the CDR3 is TGTGCCAGCAGCGGGGACACCACAGATACGCAGTATTTT.

The chain combines TRBV18 with TRBJ2-5; TRBD2 matches 14 bases. Per the germline V gene, CDR1 is KGHSH and CDR2 is LQKENI. This CDR3 comprises 16 residues. Trimming cost V 5 bases and J 2 bases; bases outside gene matches: 4. CDR3 nucleotide sequence: TGTGCCAGCTCAGGGACTAGCGGGAGTGTACAAGAGACCCAGTACTTC. Its translation: CASSGTSGSVQETQYF.

As for this clone: The sample has other DNA sequences that encode this CDR3 too. V and J are TRBV5-4 and TRBJ1-1; D is undetermined. Germline V gene data show CDR1 as SGHNT and CDR2 as YYREEE (reference sequence). The CDR3 is 14 amino acids. V lost 1 base, J lost 1 base, and 8 bases lay in between. The CDR3 nucleotides are TGTGCCAGCAGCTTGATGTCTGGGAACACTGAAGCTTTCTTT. This gives the protein CASSLMSGNTEAFF.

Here the CDR3 DNA reads TGTGCCAGCACCAGAATCGTCAGCAATCAGCCCCAGCATTTT. It encodes CASTRIVSNQPQHF. The V call is TRBV6-1, the J call TRBJ1-5; no definite D call. V lost 7 bases and J 1 base, leaving 11 bases between the germline ends. CDR3 length: 14 amino acids. CDR1 MNHNS and CDR2 SASEGT come from the germline V gene.

The rearrangement links TRBV5-1 to TRBJ2-6; TRBD1 aligns across 8 bases. This CDR3 comprises 18 residues. CDR1 is SGHRS, CDR2 YFSETQ, per germline. V shed 0 bases and J 2 bases; nucleotides not matched to a gene: 7. The DNA for the CDR3 is TGCGCCAGCAGCTTGGCAGGACAGGGAAGGACTGGGGCCAACGTCCTGACTTTC. This codes for CASSLAGQGRTGANVLTF.

V gene TRBV6-9 combines with J gene TRBJ1-2, with D perhaps TRBD1 (6 bases). The CDR3 is made up of 18 amino acids. From germline, CDR1 is MNHGY and CDR2 SVAAGI. Trimming pared 6 bases from V and 4 bases from J, leaving 27 bases between. CDR3 in amino acids: CASSKPGQGITRIYGYTF. The CDR3 DNA reads TGTGCCAGCAGCAAGCCGGGACAAGGAATAACAAGGATCTATGGCTACACCTTC.

The chain is built from TRBV9 and TRBJ2-4; D is unclear. Trimming took off 3 bases at V and 0 bases at J, with 13 bases between the two ends. Germline V gene sequence: CDR1 SGDLS, CDR2 YYNGEE. The CDR3 consists of 16 residues. CDR3 residues: CASSEGSFLAKNIQYF. The CDR3 DNA follows: TGTGCCAGCAGCGAGGGCAGCTTCTTAGCCAAAAACATTCAGTACTTC.

The chain uses TRBV28 and TRBJ1-1; D is uncertain. The CDR3 extends over 16 amino acids. Trimming stripped 2 bases from V and 2 bases from J, with 15 bases between. Germline values: CDR1 MDHEN, CDR2 SYDVKM. The CDR3 sequence is CASSLLPGPLNTEAFF. As DNA, the CDR3 is TGTGCCAGCAGTTTACTCCCAGGCCCGCTCAACACTGAAGCTTTCTTT. Full variable domain (missing parts from reference TRBV28 and TRBJ1-1): DVKVTQSSRYLVKRTGEKVFLECVQDMDHENMFWYRQDPGLGLRLIYFSYDVKMKEKGDIPEGYSVSREKKERFSLILESASTNQTSMYLCASSLLPGPLNTEAFFGQGTRLTVV.